This paragraph reports one T cell receptor (beta chain). The antigen is undetermined. These data originate in a study of cytomegalovirus exposure and HLA in healthy donors. The study ran its PCR with 60 Vbeta and 13 Jbeta primers. Repertoires were generated with immunoSEQ multiplex PCR, while TCRdb's copy carries only in-frame clones and drops some. This table holds tens of thousands of clones, 74% found once. The ends were cut back, 5 bases at V and 4 bases at J, with 17 bases in the middle. CDR1 and CDR2 (germline): SGHTA, FQGNSA. The CDR3 covers 15 residues. Overall study results and limits: Across HLA loci, a later analysis found differing TCR association rates, with DRB1 most and HLA-C fewest. The study carried out a later analysis of TCR beta sequences. It associated approximately 15,000 of them with specific HLA alleles at a false discovery rate of 0.05.

The rearrangement links TRBV7-2 to TRBJ1-1; tentatively, D is TRBD1 (5 bases). Material for sequencing was PBMCs. This TCR was recovered from a woman in her forties or fifties in good health and CMV-seropositive. The CDR3 protein is CASSLLGGGGTEAFF. As DNA, the CDR3 is TGTGCCAGCAGCCTGCTCGGGGGGGGTGGCACTGAAGCTTTCTTT.